This T cell receptor (beta chain) appears in the sequencing data of a study of CD8+ T cells in alopecia areata. Study in general: Twice a day, 5 to 10 mg of oral tofacitinib was administered to treated patients. Overall study findings and caveats: There were many expanded lesional clones persisting in scalp and blood during tofacitinib.

In regard to this clone: Antigen specificity is unknown.

Trimming removed 1 base from V and 6 bases from J, with 13 bases in between. This CDR3 comprises 15 residues. Germline CDR1 and CDR2: LNHDA and SQIVND (reference sequence). This sample's treatment: oral pan-JAK inhibitor, 5-10 mg twice daily. The sequencing template was cDNA reverse transcribed from extracted RNA. Produced via immunoSEQ multiplex PCR; TCRdb's table is partial and in-frame only. This table holds around 70,000 clones, over 25% found once. V gene TRBV19 combines with J gene TRBJ2-1, with D unclear. The clonotype comes from a human donor with alopecia areata. The sample in question was CD8+ T cells sorted from blood, obtained at week 4, from a patient treated with tofacitinib. CDR3: CASSIGEGGSNEQFF. CDR3 nucleotides: TGTGCCAGTAGTATAGGGGAAGGCGGTAGCAATGAGCAGTTCTTC.